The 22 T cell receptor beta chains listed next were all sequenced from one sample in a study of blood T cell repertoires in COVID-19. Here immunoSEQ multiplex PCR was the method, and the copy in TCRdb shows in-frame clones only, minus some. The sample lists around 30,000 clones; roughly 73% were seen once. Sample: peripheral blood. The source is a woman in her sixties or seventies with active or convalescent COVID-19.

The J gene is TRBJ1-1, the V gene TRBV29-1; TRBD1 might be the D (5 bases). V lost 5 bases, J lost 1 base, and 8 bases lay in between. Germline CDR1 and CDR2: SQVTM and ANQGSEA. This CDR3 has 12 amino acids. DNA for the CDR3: TGCAGCGTTAGGACAACGAACACTGAAGCTTTCTTT. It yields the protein CSVRTTNTEAFF. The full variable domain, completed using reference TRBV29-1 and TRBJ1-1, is SAVISQKPSRDICQRGTSLTIQCQVDSQVTMMFWYRQQPGQSLTLIATANQGSEATYESGFVIDKFPISRPNLTFSTLTVSNMSPEDSSIYLCSVRTTNTEAFFGQGTRLTVV.

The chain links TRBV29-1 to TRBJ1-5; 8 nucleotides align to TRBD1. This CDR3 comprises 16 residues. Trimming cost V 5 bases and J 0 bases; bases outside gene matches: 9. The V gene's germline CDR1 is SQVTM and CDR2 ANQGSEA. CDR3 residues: CSVNSGTGDSNQPQHF. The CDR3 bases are TGCAGCGTTAACTCCGGGACAGGTGATAGCAATCAGCCCCAGCATTTT.

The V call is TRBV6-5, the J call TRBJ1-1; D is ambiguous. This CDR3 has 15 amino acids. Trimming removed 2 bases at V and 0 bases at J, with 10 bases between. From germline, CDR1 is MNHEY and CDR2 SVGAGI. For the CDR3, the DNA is TGTGCCAGCAGTTACGTTACAGCCCTGAACACTGAAGCTTTCTTT. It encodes CASSYVTALNTEAFF.

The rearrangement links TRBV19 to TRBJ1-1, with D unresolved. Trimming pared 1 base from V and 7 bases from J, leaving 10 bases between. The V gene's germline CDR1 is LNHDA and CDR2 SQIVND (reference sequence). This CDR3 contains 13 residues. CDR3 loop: CASSIGRADEAFF. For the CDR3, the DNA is TGTGCCAGTAGTATAGGTAGAGCTGATGAAGCTTTCTTT.

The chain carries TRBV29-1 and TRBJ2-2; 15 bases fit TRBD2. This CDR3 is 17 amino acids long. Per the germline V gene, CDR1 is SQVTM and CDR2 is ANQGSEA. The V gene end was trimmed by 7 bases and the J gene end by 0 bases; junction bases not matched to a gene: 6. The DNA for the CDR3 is TGCAGCGCCCGAGGGACTAGCGGGAGGCCGAACACCGGGGAGCTGTTTTTT. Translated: CSARGTSGRPNTGELFF.

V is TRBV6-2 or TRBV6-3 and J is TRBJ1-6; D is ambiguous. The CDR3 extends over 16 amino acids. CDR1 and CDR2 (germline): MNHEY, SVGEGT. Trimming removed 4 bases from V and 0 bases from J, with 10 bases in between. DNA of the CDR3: TGTGCCAGCAGTTCCAAGACACTCTCCTATAATTCACCCCTCCACTTT. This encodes CASSSKTLSYNSPLHF.

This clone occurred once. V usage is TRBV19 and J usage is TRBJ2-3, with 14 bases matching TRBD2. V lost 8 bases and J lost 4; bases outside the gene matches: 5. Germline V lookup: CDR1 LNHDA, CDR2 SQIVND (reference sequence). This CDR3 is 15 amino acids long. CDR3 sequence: CASGTGLAGADTQYF. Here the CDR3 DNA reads TGTGCCAGTGGGACGGGACTAGCGGGAGCAGATACGCAGTATTTT.

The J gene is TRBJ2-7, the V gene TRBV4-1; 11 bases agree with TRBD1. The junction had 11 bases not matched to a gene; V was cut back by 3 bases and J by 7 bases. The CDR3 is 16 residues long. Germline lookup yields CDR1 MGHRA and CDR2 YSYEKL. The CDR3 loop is CASSQAPGQGVREQYF. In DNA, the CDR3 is TGCGCCAGCAGCCAGGCACCGGGACAGGGGGTGAGGGAGCAGTACTTC.

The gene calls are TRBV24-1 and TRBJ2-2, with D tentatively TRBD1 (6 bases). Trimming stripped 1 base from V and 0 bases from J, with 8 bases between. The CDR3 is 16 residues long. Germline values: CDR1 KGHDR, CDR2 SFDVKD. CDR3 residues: CATSDFWGPNTGELFF. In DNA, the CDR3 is TGTGCCACCAGTGATTTTTGGGGGCCGAACACCGGGGAGCTGTTTTTT.

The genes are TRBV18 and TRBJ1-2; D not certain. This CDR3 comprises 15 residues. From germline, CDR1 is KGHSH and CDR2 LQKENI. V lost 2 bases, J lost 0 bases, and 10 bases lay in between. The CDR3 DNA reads TGTGCCAGCTCACCAGAGCCAGACTCTAACTATGGCTACACCTTC. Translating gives CASSPEPDSNYGYTF.

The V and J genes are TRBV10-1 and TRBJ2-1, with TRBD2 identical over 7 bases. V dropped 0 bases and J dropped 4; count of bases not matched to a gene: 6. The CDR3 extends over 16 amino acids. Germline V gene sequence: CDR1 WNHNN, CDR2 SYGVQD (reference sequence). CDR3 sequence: CASSESKTSYYNEQFF. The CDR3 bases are TGCGCCAGCAGTGAGTCGAAGACTAGCTATTACAATGAGCAGTTCTTC.

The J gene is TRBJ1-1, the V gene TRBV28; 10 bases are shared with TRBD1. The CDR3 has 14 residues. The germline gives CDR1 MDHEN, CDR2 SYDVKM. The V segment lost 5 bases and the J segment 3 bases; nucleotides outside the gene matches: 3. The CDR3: CASSQGQGDTEAFF. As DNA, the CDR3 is TGTGCCAGCAGTCAAGGACAGGGGGACACTGAAGCTTTCTTT.

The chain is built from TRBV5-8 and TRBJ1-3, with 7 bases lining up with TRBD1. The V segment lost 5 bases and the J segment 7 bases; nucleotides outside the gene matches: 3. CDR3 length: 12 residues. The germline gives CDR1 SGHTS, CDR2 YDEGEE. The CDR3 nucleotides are TGTGCCAGCAGTCCCAGGGGGAACACCATATATTTT. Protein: CASSPRGNTIYF.

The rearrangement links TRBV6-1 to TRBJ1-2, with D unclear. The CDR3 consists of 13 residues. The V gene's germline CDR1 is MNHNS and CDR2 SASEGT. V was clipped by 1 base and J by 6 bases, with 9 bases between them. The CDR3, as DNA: TGTGCCAGCAGTGAAGGAGGGATCCATGGCTACACCTTC. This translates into CASSEGGIHGYTF.

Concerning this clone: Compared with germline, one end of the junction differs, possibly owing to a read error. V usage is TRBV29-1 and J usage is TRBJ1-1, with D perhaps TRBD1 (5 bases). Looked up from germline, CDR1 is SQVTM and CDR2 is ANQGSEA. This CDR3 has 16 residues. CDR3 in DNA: TGTCGGCCGGGGAACACAGTTACCCTCGGGGGGACTGAAGCTTTCTTT. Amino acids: CRPGNTVTLGGTEAFF.

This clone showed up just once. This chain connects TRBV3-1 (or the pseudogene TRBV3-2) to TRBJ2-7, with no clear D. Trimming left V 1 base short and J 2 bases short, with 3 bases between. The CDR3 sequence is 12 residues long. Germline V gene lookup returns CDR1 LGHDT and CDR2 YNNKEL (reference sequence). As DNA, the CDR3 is TGTGCCAGCAGCCAAGCCACCTACGAGCAGTACTTC. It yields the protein CASSQATYEQYF.

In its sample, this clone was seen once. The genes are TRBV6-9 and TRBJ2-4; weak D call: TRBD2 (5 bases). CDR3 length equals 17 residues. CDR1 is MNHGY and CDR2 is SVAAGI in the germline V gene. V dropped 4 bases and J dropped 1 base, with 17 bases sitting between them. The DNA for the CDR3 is TGTGCCAGCAGTTCTCTGCTGAAGCGGAGGGCCAAAAACATTCAGTACTTC. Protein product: CASSSLLKRRAKNIQYF.

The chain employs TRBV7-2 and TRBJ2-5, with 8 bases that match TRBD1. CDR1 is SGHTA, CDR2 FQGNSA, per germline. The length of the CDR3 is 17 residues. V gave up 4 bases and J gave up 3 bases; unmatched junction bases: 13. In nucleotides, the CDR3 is TGTGCCAGCAGCTACGAAGCCGCTTACAGGGGGGAAGAGACCCAGTACTTC. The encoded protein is CASSYEAAYRGEETQYF.

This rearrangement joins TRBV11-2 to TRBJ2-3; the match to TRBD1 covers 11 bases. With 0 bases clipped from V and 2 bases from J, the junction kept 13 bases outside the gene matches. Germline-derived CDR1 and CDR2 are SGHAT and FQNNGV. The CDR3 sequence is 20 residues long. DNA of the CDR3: TGTGCCAGCAGCTTAGATCCGCGGACAGGGGGCTTGGGCTTCACAGATACGCAGTATTTT. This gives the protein CASSLDPRTGGLGFTDTQYF.

CDR3 in amino acids: CASSPSEGVGISPLHF. CDR3 sequence (DNA): TGCGCCAGCAGCCCCTCCGAGGGGGTTGGGATTTCACCCCTCCACTTT. The V and J genes are TRBV5-1 and TRBJ1-6; D is possibly TRBD1 (6 bases). CDR1 and CDR2 from the germline V gene are SGHRS and YFSETQ. V shed 4 bases and J shed 9 bases, with 20 bases lying between them. The CDR3 length is 16 residues.

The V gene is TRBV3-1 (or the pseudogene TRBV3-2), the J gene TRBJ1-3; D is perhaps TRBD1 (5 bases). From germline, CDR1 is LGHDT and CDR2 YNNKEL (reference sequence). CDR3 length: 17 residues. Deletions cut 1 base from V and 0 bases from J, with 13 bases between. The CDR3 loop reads CASSQGQGSASGNTIYF. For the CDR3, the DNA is TGTGCCAGCAGCCAAGGGCAGGGATCAGCCTCTGGAAACACCATATATTTT.

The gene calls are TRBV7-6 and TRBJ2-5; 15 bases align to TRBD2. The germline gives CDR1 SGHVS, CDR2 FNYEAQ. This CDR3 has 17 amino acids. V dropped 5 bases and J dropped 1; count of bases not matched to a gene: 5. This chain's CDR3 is CASSPGLAGGGQETQYF. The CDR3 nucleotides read TGTGCCAGCAGCCCGGGACTAGCGGGAGGCGGCCAAGAGACCCAGTACTTC. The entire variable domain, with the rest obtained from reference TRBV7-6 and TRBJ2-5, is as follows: GAGVSQSPRYKVTKRGQDVALRCDPISGHVSLYWYRQALGQGPEFLTYFNYEAQQDKSGLPNDRFSAERPEGSISTLTIQRTEQRDSAMYRCASSPGLAGGGQETQYFGPGTRLLVL.